This T cell receptor (beta chain) was sequenced during a study of T cells after yellow fever vaccination. Study observations and caveats: Abundant bulk-derived clonotypes could contaminate FACS-sorted repertoires. The secondary response showed a weaker magnitude and a faster peak, day 5 versus 15. A large majority of primary-vaccination clones showed up again after the booster (about 97% CD4, around 88% CD8).

J gave up 2 bases and V 4 bases, and 3 bases lay outside the gene matches. CDR3 size: 14 residues. CDR1 and CDR2 (germline): SGHRS, YFSETQ. In this sample, this clonotype turned up many times. Its antigen is currently unknown. TCR cDNA was made by 5'RACE template switching, adding a universal primer site and UMIs. TCRdb independently ran MiXCR on the 5' RACE reads; one entry per CDR3 protein. Among some 350,000 distinct CDR3 sequences listed, around 10% were seen once. The TCR originated in a man between 18 and 35 years old who received the YFV17D yellow fever vaccine. The sequenced sample was PBMCs, obtained on the day of the first yellow fever vaccination. The V gene is TRBV5-1, the J gene TRBJ2-3; 8 nucleotides match TRBD2. The CDR3 DNA is TGCGCCAGCAGCCCGGGACTAGTCACAGATACGCAGTATTTT. It yields the protein CASSPGLVTDTQYF.